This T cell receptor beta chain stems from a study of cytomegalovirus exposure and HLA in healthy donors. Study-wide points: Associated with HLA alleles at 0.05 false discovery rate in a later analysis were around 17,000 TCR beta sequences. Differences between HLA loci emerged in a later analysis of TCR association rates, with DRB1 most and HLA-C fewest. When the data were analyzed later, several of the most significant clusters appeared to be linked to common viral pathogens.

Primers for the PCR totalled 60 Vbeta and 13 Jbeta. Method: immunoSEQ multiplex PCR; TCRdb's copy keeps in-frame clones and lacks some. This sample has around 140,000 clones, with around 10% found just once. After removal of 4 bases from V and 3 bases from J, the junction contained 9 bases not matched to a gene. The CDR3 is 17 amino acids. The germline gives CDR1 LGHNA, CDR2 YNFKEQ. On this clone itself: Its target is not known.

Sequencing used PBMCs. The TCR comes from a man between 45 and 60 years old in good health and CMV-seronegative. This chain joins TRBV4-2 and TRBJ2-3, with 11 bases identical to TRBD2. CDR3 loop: CASSRALAGGGTDTQYF. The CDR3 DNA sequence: TGTGCCAGCAGCCGGGCCCTAGCGGGGGGCGGAACAGATACGCAGTATTTT.